This T cell receptor (beta chain) was retrieved from a study of control samples from healthy donors and cancer patients. TCRdb's table, derived via immunoSEQ multiplex PCR, lists solely in-frame clones and lacks some. The sample includes roughly 150,000 clones, over 85% seen only once; the top ten take almost 6%. Between the trimmed V and J ends, which lost 5 bases and 6 bases, there was a span of 10 bases. The CDR3 length is 13 residues. CDR1 LNHDA and CDR2 SQIVND come from the germline V gene (reference sequence). This chain joins TRBV19 and TRBJ2-2, with TRBD1 as a possible D gene (6 bases). This clonotype was sampled from a man between 18 and 29 years old in good health. Sequencing was done on a sample of blood. The CDR3 DNA is TGTGCCAGTAGTTTTCAGGGGTCCGGGGAGCTGTTTTTT. Protein: CASSFQGSGELFF.